The entry below describes one T cell receptor (beta chain). This receptor's antigen is unknown. No much larger clone is present one base from it, and per-base qualities are unavailable. This record comes from a study of T cell responses to AZD1222 COVID-19 vaccine (dated by TCRdb to 2020 to 2023). Background for the entire study: AZD1222 recipients given second doses at about 4 weeks or at about 12 weeks were pooled, since spike-specific TCR depth and breadth were not found to differ between the two schedules. Enrollment into the trials was organized by age into subgroups of 18-55, 56-69 and 70-plus years, and those subgroups contained about 160, 30 and 59 TCR-sequenced participants, respectively. A total of 240 or so trial participants underwent TCR sequencing, of whom 200 to 220 had received two doses of AZD1222 and about 25 had received two doses of the MenACWY control vaccine. General findings and caveats noted by the study authors: Most participants were white British and females outnumbered males, and the authors suggested that clonal diversity may have been underestimated. Nearly half of unique spike-specific TCRs reportedly recognized epitopes outside regions mutated in the B.1.351 and B.1.1.7 variants. No day 14 peak-response samples were available, so repertoires were characterized only after the peak T cell response. The vaccine-associated CD4 TCRs covered the entire spike protein, and the dominant responses fell in regions 160-218 and 743-854. In the small 56-69-year group, the increase in depth fell short of significance, most likely because of low power. Conclusions about previously exposed vaccinees are limited, since just five to seven AZD1222 recipients were seropositive for SARS-CoV-2 at baseline. After two AZD1222 doses, spike-specific TCR breadth and depth were significantly higher than at day 0 and than in MenACWY recipients.

According to the study, the label for this sample's time point signals: baseline before first vaccination. Samples from vaccinated people were obtained from the UK trials COV001 and COV002, which included a single-blind randomized controlled phase 2/3 trial of AZD1222 (ChAdOx1 nCoV-19) in healthy adults. For TCRbeta chain sequencing, PBMC samples from trial participants were taken at day 0 and at day 28 after the second dose. The CDR3 regions of human TCRbeta chains were subjected to immunosequencing. The study's processing was this. TCRs in the repertoires were matched against a reference library of SARS-CoV-2-specific TCRs that had been generated with the MIRA antigen-specificity platform. Breadth meant the fraction of unique TCRs that were SARS-CoV-2-associated, whereas depth meant the fraction of total T cells that were SARS-CoV-2-associated. Using the MIRA data, each spike-specific TCR was mapped to the spike region that the TCR reacts to and placed in a CD4 or CD8 class. Log10-transformed breadth and depth values were compared by one-way ANOVA with Sidak's multiple comparisons tests. In its TCRdb copy, this immuneACCESS table keeps in-frame sequences only and misses some clones. Where compared with another copy, unresolved V genes explain less than half of these, and the others have no known cause. For V, J and clone size, that table is used; D and trimming come from the DNA. The sample table lists about 120,000 clones, about 90% of them with a count of one. The ten largest clones add up to 5.4% of the sample.

Including cysteine and phenylalanine, the CDR3 has 14 amino acids. Only the CDR3 DNA stays, 42 bases, in frame from base 1. V and J lose 7 bases and 8 bases, and a span of 18 bases separates them. CDR1 and CDR2 were assigned from the germline V gene (reference sequence) as SGHNT and YYREEE. This receptor was obtained from an adult in good health. This sample comprised peripheral blood, obtained on day 0 of AZD1222 vaccination. The V gene is TRBV5-4 and the J gene is TRBJ2-2; the D gene is perhaps TRBD1, on 6 matching bases. The CDR3 here reads CASQKDAGAGELFF. The DNA reads as follows: TGTGCCAGCCAAAAAGATGCAGGGGCTGGGGAGCTGTTTTTT.